These T cell receptor beta chains were read from a single sample in a study of blood T cell repertoires in COVID-19. Profiled with immunoSEQ multiplex PCR; TCRdb holds only in-frame clones, not every one. This table holds more than 65,000 clones, 75% to 85% found once. The sequenced material came from peripheral blood. The source of these receptors is a woman aged 45-65 years with acute or convalescent COVID-19. Each CDR3 is given with its conserved first and last residue. D genes are given only for firm matches. Only some rows state a clone size, as once, few, many or a class for expanded clones.

j_gene | v_gene | d_gene | abundance | CDR3nt | CDR3aa
TRBJ1-5 | TRBV21-1 | NA | NA | TGTGCCAGCAGCAAAGACGCTGATATGTACTATAGCAATCAGCCCCAGCATTTT | CASSKDADMYYSNQPQHF
TRBJ2-1 | TRBV3-1/TRBV3-2 | TRBD2 | NA | TGTGCCAGCAGCCAAGATCCCATAAGCGGGGTGGAGCAGTTCTTC | CASSQDPISGVEQFF
TRBJ2-7 | TRBV7-9 | TRBD2 | NA | TGTGCCAGCAGCTATCTAGCGGGGAGTACGTACGAGCAGTACTTC | CASSYLAGSTYEQYF
TRBJ1-5 | TRBV21-1 | NA | NA | NA | CASSNPGVGWGNQPQHF
TRBJ2-1 | TRBV19 | TRBD1 | NA | TGTGCCAGTACTGACAGGGCACGGGGCCCTAACAATGAGCAGTTCTTC | CASTDRARGPNNEQFF
TRBJ1-3 | TRBV3-1/TRBV3-2 | NA | few | TGTGCCAGCAGCCCCGGGGGGAATGGAAACACCATATATTTT | CASSPGGNGNTIYF
TRBJ1-2 | TRBV5-6 | NA | NA | TGTGCCAGCAGCTTGAGCATCTATGGCTACACCTTC | CASSLSIYGYTF
TRBJ2-3 | TRBV24-1 | NA | NA | TGTGCCACCAGTGACCGTAGCACAGATACGCAGTATTTT | CATSDRSTDTQYF
TRBJ1-2 | TRBV4-1 | NA | once | TGCGCCAGCAGCTTCACCTTAACTACAGGGCGTATCTATGGCTACACCTTC | CASSFTLTTGRIYGYTF
TRBJ2-2 | TRBV28 | TRBD2 | NA | TGTGCCAGCAGTTCTCCCCGGGTTGACAGCGGGAAGAACACCGGGGAGCTGTTTTTT | CASSSPRVDSGKNTGELFF
TRBJ1-1 | TRBV27 | NA | NA | TGTGCCAGCAGTCTGGGGGGGAACACTGAAGCTTTCTTT | CASSLGGNTEAFF
TRBJ2-3 | TRBV7-9 | NA | NA | TGTGCCAGCAGCTTAGCGGGGGGAGATACGCAGTATTTT | CASSLAGGDTQYF
TRBJ2-1 | TRBV4-3 | TRBD2 | NA | TGCGCCAGCAGCCAAGAACTAGCGGGGGGGGTCGATGAGCAGTTCTTC | CASSQELAGGVDEQFF
TRBJ1-5 | TRBV18 | TRBD1 | once | TGTGCCAGCTCACCAGTAAGGGGACAGGGGGCCCCTTGGCAGCCCCAGCATTTT | CASSPVRGQGAPWQPQHF
TRBJ2-2 | TRBV6-2/TRBV6-3 | TRBD1 | once | TGTGCCAGCAGTTCTCGACAGGGGGGCACCGGGGAGCTGTTTTTT | CASSSRQGGTGELFF
TRBJ2-2 | TRBV4-1 | TRBD2 | NA | TGCGCCAGCAGCCGGAGCGGGACGAACACCGGGGAGCTGTTTTTT | CASSRSGTNTGELFF
TRBJ2-5 | TRBV18 | TRBD2 | NA | TGTGCCAGCTCACCACTTCGGGGGGGACATGTGGCAGAGACCCAGTACTTC | CASSPLRGGHVAETQYF
TRBJ1-4 | TRBV20-1 | TRBD1 | NA | TGCAGTGCTTTACAGGGGCCCTATCTGTTTTTT | CSALQGPYLFF
TRBJ2-7 | TRBV5-6 | NA | NA | TGTGCCCCGACCGCGGGGCAGGGGGATCATCCAGACTACTACGAGCAGTACTTC | CAPTAGQGDHPDYYEQYF
TRBJ1-2 | TRBV4-2 | NA | NA | TGTGCCAGCAGCCAAGATAGAACAGGGAATGGCTACACCTTC | CASSQDRTGNGYTF
TRBJ1-2 | TRBV27 | NA | few | TGTGCCAGCAGTCCCCAGCGGGGGGCAGGCGGGTCTGGCTACACCTTC | CASSPQRGAGGSGYTF
TRBJ2-2 | TRBV27 | TRBD2 | NA | TGTGCCAGCAGTCAAGGACAGGGGACTAGCGGGAGCCTTAACACCGGGGAGCTGTTTTTT | CASSQGQGTSGSLNTGELFF
TRBJ2-7 | TRBV29-1 | NA | NA | TGCAGCGTAAGGCAGGGGGAGCAGTACTTC | CSVRQGEQYF
TRBJ2-7 | TRBV18 | NA | NA | TGTGCCAGCTCACCATTCCCAGCCTACGAGCAGTACTTC | CASSPFPAYEQYF
TRBJ2-1 | TRBV28 | NA | once | TGTGCCAGCAGTAGCGTCTCGGGGGATGAGCAGTTCTTC | CASSSVSGDEQFF
TRBJ2-1 | TRBV19 | TRBD2 | NA | TGTGCCAGTAGCGTCAAGCGGGAGAGTCATGAGCAGTTCTTC | CASSVKRESHEQFF
TRBJ2-1 | TRBV5-4 | TRBD2 | once | TGTGCCAGCAGCTTGGGCGGGAGAAGCAATGAGCAGTTCTTC | CASSLGGRSNEQFF
TRBJ2-7 | TRBV5-8 | NA | few | TGTGCCAGCAGCTTGGTAGGGGGAGTGAGCTCCTACGAGCAGTACTTC | CASSLVGGVSSYEQYF
TRBJ1-2 | TRBV29-1 | NA | once | TGCAGCGTTGTCATCCGGACACCTACTAACTATGGCTACACCTTC | CSVVIRTPTNYGYTF
TRBJ1-1 | TRBV6-5 | TRBD1 | NA | TGTGCCAGCAGGGCGACAGGGAAGGGGGCTGAAGCTTTCTTT | CASRATGKGAEAFF
TRBJ2-7 | TRBV6-1 | NA | NA | TGTGCCAGCAGTGAGGTCTTAAGGAGTTACGAGCAGTACTTC | CASSEVLRSYEQYF
TRBJ1-2 | TRBV7-2 | TRBD1 | NA | TGTGCCAGCAGCTTAGGGACAGGGGGCGCTAGGGGCTACACCTTC | CASSLGTGGARGYTF
TRBJ2-3 | TRBV11-2 | NA | NA | TGTGCCAGCAGCTTCTCACTACCCGGGCAGTATTTT | CASSFSLPGQYF
TRBJ1-4 | TRBV4-3 | NA | NA | TGCGCCAGCAGCCAAGATCGCACGGCAACTAATGAAAAACTGTTTTTT | CASSQDRTATNEKLFF
TRBJ1-4 | TRBV7-2 | NA | few | TGTGCCAGCAGCCCTGGGCAGTTGGCCGAAAAACTGTTTTTT | CASSPGQLAEKLFF
TRBJ1-5 | TRBV6-1 | NA | NA | TGTGCCAGCAGTGAAGGGGGCAGGAGGGTTCAGCCCCAGCATTTT | CASSEGGRRVQPQHF
TRBJ1-2 | TRBV6-5 | NA | NA | TGTGCCAGCAGTTACTCTGGGGAGGGTGGCTACACCTTC | CASSYSGEGGYTF
TRBJ1-5 | TRBV7-2 | NA | NA | TGTGCCAGCAGCTTAGATCAGAGCAATCAGCCCCAGCATTTT | CASSLDQSNQPQHF
TRBJ2-5 | TRBV5-4 | NA | NA | TGTGCCAGCAGCTTACCCCAGGGGGGAGAGACCCAGTACTTC | CASSLPQGGETQYF
TRBJ1-5 | TRBV6-5 | NA | NA | TGTGCCACCGATCAGGGCCTAAGCAATCAGCCCCAGCATTTT | CATDQGLSNQPQHF
TRBJ2-1 | TRBV5-1 | NA | NA | TGTGCCAGCAGCTTTAGGGAACAGGGCAGGGAGCAGTTCTTC | CASSFREQGREQFF
TRBJ1-2 | TRBV27 | NA | NA | TGTGCCAGCAGGGGAAAGGGACCGAACCGGGGGACCTCTAACTATGGCTACACCTTC | CASRGKGPNRGTSNYGYTF
TRBJ1-6 | TRBV9 | TRBD1 | NA | TGTGCCAGCAGCGTAGCCTCAGGGGGCTCTAATTCACCCCTCCACTTT | CASSVASGGSNSPLHF
TRBJ2-7 | TRBV27 | NA | NA | TGTGCCAGCAGCTCGTTGGCCACCTACGAGCAGTACTTC | CASSSLATYEQYF
TRBJ1-4 | TRBV5-5 | TRBD1 | NA | TGTGCCAGCAGCTCCGGACAGGGGAAGACGGCTAATGAAAAACTGTTTTTT | CASSSGQGKTANEKLFF
TRBJ1-4 | TRBV4-1 | TRBD1 | NA | TGCGCCAGCAGCCAGGCTGACAGGGGAGCTAATGAAAAACTGTTTTTT | CASSQADRGANEKLFF
TRBJ1-5 | TRBV19 | TRBD1 | NA | TGTGCCAGTAGTGTGCCGGGACAGGGTGGTCAGCCCCAGCATTTT | CASSVPGQGGQPQHF
TRBJ1-2 | TRBV29-1 | NA | NA | TGCAGCGCCCAGGGGCAGGCCTATGGCTACACCTTC | CSAQGQAYGYTF
TRBJ2-1 | TRBV11-2 | NA | NA | TGTGCCAGCAAGGAGGGACGGTCCTACAATGAGCAGTTCTTC | CASKEGRSYNEQFF
TRBJ1-2 | TRBV9 | NA | NA | TGTGCCAGCAGCGTTAGCTCCATTAGAAACTATGGCTACACCTTC | CASSVSSIRNYGYTF
TRBJ1-2 | TRBV19 | TRBD1 | once | TGTGCCAGTAAAGCCGGGACAGCACCTATCTATGGCTACACCTTC | CASKAGTAPIYGYTF
TRBJ1-5 | TRBV2 | NA | NA | TGTGCCAGCAGTGAATGGAAAGGGAGTAGCAATCAGCCCCAGCATTTT | CASSEWKGSSNQPQHF
TRBJ1-1 | TRBV18 | NA | NA | TGTGCCAGCTCACCCGGACAGAACACTGAAGCTTTCTTT | CASSPGQNTEAFF